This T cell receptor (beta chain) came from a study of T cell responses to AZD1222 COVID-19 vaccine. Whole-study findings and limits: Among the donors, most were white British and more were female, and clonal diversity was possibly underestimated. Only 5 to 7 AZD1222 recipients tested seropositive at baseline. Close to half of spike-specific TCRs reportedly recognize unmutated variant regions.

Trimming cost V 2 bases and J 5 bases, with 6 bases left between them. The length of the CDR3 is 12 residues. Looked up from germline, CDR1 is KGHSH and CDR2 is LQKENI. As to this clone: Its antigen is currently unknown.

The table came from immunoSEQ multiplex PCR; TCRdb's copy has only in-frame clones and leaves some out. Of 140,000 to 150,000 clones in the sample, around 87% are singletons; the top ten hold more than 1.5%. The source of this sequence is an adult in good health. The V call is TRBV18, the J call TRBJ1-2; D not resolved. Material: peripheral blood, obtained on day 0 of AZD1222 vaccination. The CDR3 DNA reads TGTGCCAGCTCACCAACGGATTATGGCTACACCTTC. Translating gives CASSPTDYGYTF.